Shown below are 4 T cell receptor beta chains from a single sample sequenced in a study of T and B cells in COVID-19 patients. Multiplex PCR with BIOMED2 TRB-A/B primer pools amplified TRB rearrangements. A single record per CDR3 protein comes from TCRdb applying MiXCR to the multiplex PCR reads. The repertoire holds 4,500 to 5,500 distinct CDR3 sequences, about a fifth seen once, with 9.5% to 13% in the top ten. TRB was amplified from around 250-500 ng of blood genomic DNA. Sequencing was performed on blood. The source is a human donor with active COVID-19.

The rearrangement uses TRBV5-6 and TRBJ2-2; TRBD2 agrees at 9 bases. Germline V CDR1 and CDR2: SGHDT, YYEEEE. Germline trimming cut 5 bases from V and 7 bases from J; bases unmatched to any gene: 18. The CDR3 covers 18 residues. The CDR3 loop reads CASRYLRREGLGDGELFF. For the CDR3, the DNA is TGTGCCAGCAGGTACCTGAGGCGGGAGGGCCTCGGTGACGGGGAGCTGTTTTTT.

This clonotype is classed as medium-sized. The rearrangement uses TRBV6-5 and TRBJ1-2; no reliable D call. This CDR3 is 13 amino acids long. The germline V and J ends were trimmed by 5 bases and 2 bases, with 9 bases remaining between them. Germline-derived CDR1 and CDR2 are MNHEY and SVGAGI. CDR3 residues: CASSRTVNYGYTF. DNA of the CDR3: TGTGCCAGCAGTCGGACCGTCAACTATGGCTACACCTTC.

This clonotype came up a few times. The rearrangement uses TRBV5-1 and TRBJ2-5; D remains unclear. The CDR3 runs to 11 residues. Germline V gene lookup returns CDR1 SGHRS and CDR2 YFSETQ. With 1 base removed from V and 2 bases from J, the gap between germline ends came to 0 bases. The CDR3 reads CASSLQETQYF. The CDR3 nucleotides are TGCGCCAGCAGCTTGCAAGAGACCCAGTACTTC.

This clonotype has just a few counts. CDR3 residues: CASSVDPRRDRSYNEQFF. The CDR3 DNA reads TGTGCCAGCAGCGTAGACCCCAGAAGGGATCGCTCCTACAATGAGCAGTTCTTC. The gene calls are TRBV9 and TRBJ2-1; no definite D call. The CDR3 length is 18 residues. V was clipped by 0 bases and J by 0 bases, with 16 bases between them. Germline V gene lookup returns CDR1 SGDLS and CDR2 YYNGEE.